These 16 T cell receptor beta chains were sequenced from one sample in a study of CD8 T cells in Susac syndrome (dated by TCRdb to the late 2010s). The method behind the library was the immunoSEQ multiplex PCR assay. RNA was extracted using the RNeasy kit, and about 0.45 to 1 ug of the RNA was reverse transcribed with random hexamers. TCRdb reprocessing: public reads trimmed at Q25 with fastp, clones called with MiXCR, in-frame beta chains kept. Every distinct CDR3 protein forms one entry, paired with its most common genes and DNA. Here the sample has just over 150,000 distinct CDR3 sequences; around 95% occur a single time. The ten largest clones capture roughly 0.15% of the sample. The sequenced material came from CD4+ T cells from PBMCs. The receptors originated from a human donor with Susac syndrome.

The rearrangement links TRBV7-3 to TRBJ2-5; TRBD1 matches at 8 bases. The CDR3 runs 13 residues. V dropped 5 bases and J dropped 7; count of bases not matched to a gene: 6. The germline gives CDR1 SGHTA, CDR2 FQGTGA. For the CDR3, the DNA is TGTGCCAGCAGCCTAGGACAGGGACGGACCCAGTACTTC. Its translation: CASSLGQGRTQYF.

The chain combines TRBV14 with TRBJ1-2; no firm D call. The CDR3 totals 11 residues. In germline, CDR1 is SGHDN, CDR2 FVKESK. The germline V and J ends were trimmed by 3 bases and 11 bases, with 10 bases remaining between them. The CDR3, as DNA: TGTGCCAGCAGCCAGGGGATTCGGTACACCTTC. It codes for CASSQGIRYTF.

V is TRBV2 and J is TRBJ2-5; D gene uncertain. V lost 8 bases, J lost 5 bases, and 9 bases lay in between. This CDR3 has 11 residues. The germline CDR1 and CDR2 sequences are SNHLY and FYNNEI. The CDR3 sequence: CASRTIETQYF. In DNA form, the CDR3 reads TGTGCCAGCCGTACCATTGAGACCCAGTACTTC.

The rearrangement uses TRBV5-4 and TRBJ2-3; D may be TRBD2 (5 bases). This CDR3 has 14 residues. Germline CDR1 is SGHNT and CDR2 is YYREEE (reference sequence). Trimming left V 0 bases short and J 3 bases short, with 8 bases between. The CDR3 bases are TGTGCCAGCAGCTTGGCTAGCCTTACAGATACGCAGTATTTT. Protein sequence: CASSLASLTDTQYF. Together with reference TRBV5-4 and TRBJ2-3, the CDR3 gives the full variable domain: ETGVTQSPTHLIKTRGQQVTLRCSSQSGHNTVSWYQQALGQGPQFIFQYYREEENGRGNFPPRFSGLQFPNYSSELNVNALELDDSALYLCASSLASLTDTQYFGPGTRLTVL.

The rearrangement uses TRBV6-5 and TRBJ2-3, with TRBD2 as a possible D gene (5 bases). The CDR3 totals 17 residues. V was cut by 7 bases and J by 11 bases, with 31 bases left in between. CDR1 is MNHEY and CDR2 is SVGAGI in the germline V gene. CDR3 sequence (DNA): TGTGCCAGCACTTCCTCACCGGTGGCTAGCCCCCCGTCAGGGCAGTATTTT. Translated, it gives CASTSSPVASPPSGQYF.

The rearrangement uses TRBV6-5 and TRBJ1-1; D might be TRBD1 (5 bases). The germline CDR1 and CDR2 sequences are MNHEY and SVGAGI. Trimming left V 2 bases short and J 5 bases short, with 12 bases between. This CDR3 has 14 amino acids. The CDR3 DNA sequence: TGTGCCAGCAGTTACGAGGGGCTGCGGACTGAAGCTTTCTTT. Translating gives CASSYEGLRTEAFF.

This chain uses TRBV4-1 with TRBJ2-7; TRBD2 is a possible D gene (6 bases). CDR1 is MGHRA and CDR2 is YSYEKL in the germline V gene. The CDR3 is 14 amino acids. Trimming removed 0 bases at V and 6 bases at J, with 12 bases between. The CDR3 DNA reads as TGCGCCAGCAGCCAAGATGTGGCCGGGGGCGAGCAGTACTTC. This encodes CASSQDVAGGEQYF.

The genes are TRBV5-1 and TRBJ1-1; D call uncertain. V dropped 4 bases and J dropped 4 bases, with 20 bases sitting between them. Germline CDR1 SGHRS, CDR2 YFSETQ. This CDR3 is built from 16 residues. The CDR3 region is CASSPQTSGSGTEAFF. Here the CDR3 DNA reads TGCGCCAGCAGCCCCCAGACTTCAGGATCGGGCACTGAAGCTTTCTTT.

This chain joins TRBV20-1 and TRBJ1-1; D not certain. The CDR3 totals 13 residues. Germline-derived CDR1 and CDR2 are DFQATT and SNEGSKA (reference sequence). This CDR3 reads CTHSPAMNTEAFF. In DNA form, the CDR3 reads TGCACCCACTCCCCTGCGATGAACACTGAAGCTTTCTTT.

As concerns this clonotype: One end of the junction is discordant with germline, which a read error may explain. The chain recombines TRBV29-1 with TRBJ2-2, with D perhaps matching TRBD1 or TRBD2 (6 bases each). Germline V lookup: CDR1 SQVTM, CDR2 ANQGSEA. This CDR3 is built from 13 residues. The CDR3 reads CSVEGGGTGELFF. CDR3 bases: TGCAGCGTCGAAGGAGGGGGCACCGGGGAGCTGTTTTTT.

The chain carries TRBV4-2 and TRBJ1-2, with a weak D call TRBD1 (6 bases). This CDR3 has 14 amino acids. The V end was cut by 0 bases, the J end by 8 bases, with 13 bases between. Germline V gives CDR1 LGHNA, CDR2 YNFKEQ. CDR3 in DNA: TGTGCCAGCAGCCAAGAAGCCGGGGGCGGGGGCTACACCTTC. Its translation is CASSQEAGGGGYTF.

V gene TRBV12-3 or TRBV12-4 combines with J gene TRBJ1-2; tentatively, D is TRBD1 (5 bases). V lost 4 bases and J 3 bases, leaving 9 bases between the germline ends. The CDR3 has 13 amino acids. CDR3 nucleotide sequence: TGTGCCAGCAGTTCTGACAGTTACTATGGCTACACCTTC. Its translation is CASSSDSYYGYTF.

The CDR3 loop reads CASSLPPEPTIYNEQFF. In nucleotides, the CDR3 is TGTGCCAGCAGCCTACCCCCGGAACCGACAATATACAATGAGCAGTTCTTC. The chain joins TRBV6-1 to TRBJ2-1; D gene ambiguous. The CDR3 contains 17 residues. Trimming removed 6 bases at V and 4 bases at J, with 22 bases between. The V gene's germline CDR1 is MNHNS and CDR2 SASEGT.

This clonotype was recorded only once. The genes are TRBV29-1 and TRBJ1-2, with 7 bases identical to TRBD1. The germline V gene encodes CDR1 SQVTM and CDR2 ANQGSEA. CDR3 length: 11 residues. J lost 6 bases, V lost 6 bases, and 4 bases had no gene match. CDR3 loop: CSVGQAHGYTF. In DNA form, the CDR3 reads TGCAGCGTCGGACAGGCCCATGGCTACACCTTC.

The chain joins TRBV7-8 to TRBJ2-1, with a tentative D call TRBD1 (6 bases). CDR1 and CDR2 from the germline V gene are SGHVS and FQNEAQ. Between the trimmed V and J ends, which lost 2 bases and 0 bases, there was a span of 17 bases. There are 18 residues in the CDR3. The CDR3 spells CASSLRHPGTHSYNEQFF. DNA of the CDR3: TGTGCCAGCAGCTTACGGCACCCGGGGACACACTCCTACAATGAGCAGTTCTTC.

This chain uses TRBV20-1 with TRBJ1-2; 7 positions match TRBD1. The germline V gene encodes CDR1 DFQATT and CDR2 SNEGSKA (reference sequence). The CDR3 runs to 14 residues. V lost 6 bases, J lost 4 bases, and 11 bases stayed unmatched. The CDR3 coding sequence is TGCAGTGCAGTGCCAGGAGCAGGGGGCTATGGCTACACCTTC. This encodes CSAVPGAGGYGYTF.